The sequence of this T cell receptor (beta chain) was determined in a study of PD-1 blockade in classical Hodgkin lymphoma. The length of the CDR3 is 15 residues. The germline gives CDR1 SGHRS, CDR2 YFSETQ. The J segment lost 4 bases and the V segment lost 4 bases, leaving 9 bases of the junction unmatched. Every patient relapsed after autologous stem cell transplantation, and brentuximab vedotin exposure varied. Some clones are missing from TCRdb's copy, which holds only in-frame ones; the method was immunoSEQ multiplex PCR. The sample lists approximately 13,000 clones, roughly 75% seen once, with about 23% in the top ten.

The chain recombines TRBV5-1 with TRBJ1-1, with TRBD1 matching over 8 bases. This specimen was peripheral blood mononuclear cells (PBMCs), taken at baseline. This receptor was obtained from a human donor with classical Hodgkin lymphoma. The CDR3 region is CASSAQGAPGTEAFF. The CDR3 DNA reads as TGCGCCAGCAGCGCCCAGGGGGCGCCCGGCACTGAAGCTTTCTTT.